Listed below are T cell receptor beta chains from one sample, sequenced in a study of blood T cells in healthy people across ages. In TCRdb, the 5' RACE reads were re-called with MiXCR into one record per CDR3 protein. The table lists 1.8 million or so distinct CDR3 sequences, about two fifths of them singletons. Sequencing was done on a sample of blood. The receptor source for this set is a human donor in good health. Each CDR3 is given with its conserved first and last residue. The D gene is left open where the match is weak. Clone size appears in some rows only: once, few, many, or a class for an expanded clone.

clone_size d_call j_call v_call cdr3_aa cdr3_nt
many - TRBJ2-1 TRBV5-1 CASSSDLSSYNEQFF TGTGCCAGCAGCTCCGATTTGAGCTCCTACAATGAGCAGTTCTTC
- - TRBJ2-3 TRBV5-1 CASSLWSDGRTDTQYF TGCGCCAGCAGCTTGTGGTCCGACGGACGCACAGATACGCAGTATTTT
many - TRBJ2-4 TRBV12-3/TRBV12-4 CASSLRGIAKNIQYF TGTGCCAGCAGTCTCAGGGGAATAGCCAAAAACATTCAGTACTTC
few TRBD2 TRBJ2-1 TRBV12-3/TRBV12-4 CASSIGSGLAGDEQFF TGTGCCAGCAGTATCGGCTCGGGACTAGCTGGTGATGAGCAGTTCTTC
few - TRBJ2-1 TRBV13 CASSDRSNEQFF TGTGCCAGCAGCGACAGGAGCAATGAGCAGTTCTTC
few - TRBJ2-3 TRBV11-2 CASSLDGAPSTDTQYF TGTGCCAGCAGCTTAGATGGGGCGCCCAGCACAGATACGCAGTATTTT
few - TRBJ2-1 TRBV7-8 CASSPGTQYNEQFF TGTGCCAGCAGCCCCGGGACACAGTACAATGAGCAGTTCTTC
few - TRBJ1-2 TRBV10-3 CAISPGDIYGYTF TGTGCCATCAGTCCAGGGGACATCTATGGCTACACCTTC
few - TRBJ1-1 TRBV29-1 CGVEAQGDTEAFF TGCGGCGTTGAAGCACAGGGCGACACTGAAGCTTTCTTT
- TRBD1 TRBJ1-1 TRBV7-8 CASSLNVDRVNTEAFF TGTGCCAGCAGCTTAAATGTGGACAGGGTTAACACTGAAGCTTTCTTT
- TRBD1 TRBJ1-1 TRBV10-2 CASRRQGRPDFWDKAFF TGCGCCAGCAGAAGACAGGGGAGGCCCGACTTTTGGGATAAAGCTTTCTTT
- TRBD2 TRBJ2-1 TRBV9 CASSPGGVTQQFF TGTGCCAGCAGCCCCGGGGGGGTAACTCAGCAGTTCTTC
- - TRBJ2-5 TRBV3-1 CASSRDLSSYQETQYF TGTGCCAGCAGCCGGGACCTCTCCTCGTACCAAGAGACCCAGTACTTC
- TRBD1 TRBJ2-7 TRBV4-3 CASSQDYGTACYEQYF TGCGCCAGCAGCCAAGACTACGGGACAGCCTGTTACGAGCAGTACTTC
- - TRBJ1-5 TRBV5-1 CASRPVPGDSNQPQHF TGCGCCAGCAGACCGGTTCCCGGGGATAGCAATCAGCCCCAGCATTTT
many - TRBJ2-1 TRBV29-1 CSVGQSYSYNEQFF TGCAGCGTTGGGCAGTCCTACTCCTACAATGAGCAGTTCTTC
few - TRBJ2-7 TRBV6-2/TRBV6-3 CASRTGLLGYF TGTGCCAGCAGAACCGGCCTGTTGGGGTACTTC
- TRBD2 TRBJ2-7 TRBV20-1 CSARVSGEGNEQYF TGCAGTGCTAGAGTTAGCGGGGAAGGGAACGAGCAGTACTTC
few - TRBJ2-1 TRBV20-1 CSAAGAYNEQFF TGCAGTGCTGCCGGGGCATACAATGAGCAGTTCTTC
- - TRBJ2-5 TRBV6-2/TRBV6-3 CASSSQGRRETQYF TGTGCCAGCAGTTCCCAGGGTCGGAGGGAGACCCAGTACTTC
few - TRBJ1-5 TRBV4-3 CASSQGPDDLRPQHF TGCGCCAGCAGCCAAGGCCCCGATGACCTAAGGCCCCAGCATTTT
- TRBD1 TRBJ1-5 TRBV7-2 CASSLRGQAHQPQHF TGTGCCAGCAGCTTAAGAGGACAGGCCCATCAGCCCCAGCATTTT
many - TRBJ2-3 TRBV7-2 CASSPDYTDTQYF TGTGCCAGCAGCCCGGACTACACAGATACGCAGTATTTT
- TRBD1 TRBJ1-4 TRBV12-5 CASGRTGPTNEKLFF TGTGCTAGTGGTCGGACAGGTCCAACTAATGAAAAACTGTTTTTT
- TRBD1 TRBJ1-1 TRBV20-1 CSAKSTGSIEAFF TGCAGTGCTAAGTCGACAGGGAGTATTGAAGCTTTCTTT
- - TRBJ2-3 TRBV20-1 CSAIGIRDTQYF TGCAGTGCAATAGGGATTCGGGATACGCAGTATTTT
- - TRBJ1-1 TRBV11-2 CASSTNTNTEAFF TGTGCCAGCAGCACCAATACGAACACTGAAGCTTTCTTT
- TRBD1 TRBJ1-2 TRBV12-3/TRBV12-4 CASSLAFQGVRNGYTF TGTGCCAGCAGTTTAGCTTTTCAGGGGGTGAGGAATGGCTACACCTTC
- - TRBJ2-1 TRBV6-5 CASSYFASGSSYNEQFF TGTGCCAGCAGTTACTTTGCCTCAGGAAGCTCCTACAATGAGCAGTTCTTC
few - TRBJ2-3 TRBV29-1 CSAREGPTASTDTQYF TGCAGCGCCCGAGAGGGGCCAACGGCAAGCACAGATACGCAGTATTTT
- TRBD1 TRBJ2-7 TRBV4-2 CASSQDLAQGDVYEQYF TGTGCCAGCAGCCAAGATCTAGCCCAGGGGGATGTTTACGAGCAGTACTTC
- - TRBJ2-2 TRBV7-2 CASSLGGWENTGELFF TGTGCCAGCAGCTTAGGAGGGTGGGAGAACACCGGGGAGCTGTTTTTT
- - TRBJ2-7 TRBV11-2 CASSSYRDSSSYEQYF TGTGCCAGCAGCTCATACCGGGACTCGAGCTCCTACGAGCAGTACTTC